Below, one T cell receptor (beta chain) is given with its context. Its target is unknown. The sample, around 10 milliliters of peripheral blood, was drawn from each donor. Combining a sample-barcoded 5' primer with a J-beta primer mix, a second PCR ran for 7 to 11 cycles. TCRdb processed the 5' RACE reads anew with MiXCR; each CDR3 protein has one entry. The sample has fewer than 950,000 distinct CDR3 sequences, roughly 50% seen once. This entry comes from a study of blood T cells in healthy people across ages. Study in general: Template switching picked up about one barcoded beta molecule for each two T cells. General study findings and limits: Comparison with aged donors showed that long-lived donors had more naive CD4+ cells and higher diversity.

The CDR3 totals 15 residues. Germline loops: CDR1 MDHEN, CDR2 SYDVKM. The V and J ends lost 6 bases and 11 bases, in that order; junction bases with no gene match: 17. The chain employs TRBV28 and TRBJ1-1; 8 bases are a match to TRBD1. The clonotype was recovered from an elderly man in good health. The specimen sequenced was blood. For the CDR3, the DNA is TGTGCCAGCAGCAGACAGGGGTTGGGTAAAAGTTGGGCTTTCTTT. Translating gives CASSRQGLGKSWAFF.